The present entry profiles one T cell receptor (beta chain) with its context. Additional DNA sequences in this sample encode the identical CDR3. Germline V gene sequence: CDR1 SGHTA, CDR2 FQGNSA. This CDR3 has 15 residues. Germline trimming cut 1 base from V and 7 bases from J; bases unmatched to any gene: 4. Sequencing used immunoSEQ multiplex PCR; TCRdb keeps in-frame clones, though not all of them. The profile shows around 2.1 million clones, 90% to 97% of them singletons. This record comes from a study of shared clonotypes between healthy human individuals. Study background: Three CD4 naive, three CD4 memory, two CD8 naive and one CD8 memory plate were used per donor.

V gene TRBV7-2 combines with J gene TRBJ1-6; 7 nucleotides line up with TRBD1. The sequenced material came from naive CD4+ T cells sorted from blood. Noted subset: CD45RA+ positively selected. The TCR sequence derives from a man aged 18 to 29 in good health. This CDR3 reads CASSLVGGGNSPLHF. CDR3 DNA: TGTGCCAGCAGCTTAGTGGGAGGGGGCAATTCACCCCTCCACTTT.